The clone carrying this TCR beta chain was seen ten or more times. The antigen is undetermined. Trimming removed 4 bases at V and 0 bases at J, with 15 bases between. Germline V CDR1 and CDR2: GTSNPN, SVGIG (reference sequence). The CDR3 spans 16 residues. These data originate in a study of beta chain features in type 1 diabetes. General study results and limits: TCRB CDR3 length was moderately but significantly reduced in all four CD4+ subsets of Type 1 diabetes patients.

Investigators reverse transcribed all isolated RNA, so they sequenced expressed TCRB transcripts. Assay: immunoSEQ multiplex PCR; the TCRdb copy retains only in-frame clones and omits some. Among roughly 150,000 clones, 6.5% to 10% were seen once, and the ten largest hold around 0.56%. The origin of this receptor is a woman younger than 30 with type 1 diabetes. The chain links TRBV30 to TRBJ2-2; weak D call: TRBD2 (7 bases). The specimen sequenced was central memory CD4+ T cells from blood. Here the CDR3 reads CAWIGGGLSNTGELFF. Written as DNA, the CDR3 is TGTGCCTGGATAGGGGGGGGATTATCGAACACCGGGGAGCTGTTTTTT.